This T cell receptor beta chain was identified in a study of blood T cells in healthy people across ages. V lost 4 bases and J lost 0, with 12 bases in between. Germline V gene sequence: CDR1 SGHTA, CDR2 FQGTGA. The CDR3 has 15 amino acids. This clonotype was counted ten times or more. Then a second PCR, running about 6 to 12 cycles, was carried out with a sample-barcoded 5' primer and a J-beta primer mix. TCRdb analysed the 5' RACE reads with MiXCR anew, one entry per CDR3 protein. This table has some 930,000 distinct CDR3 sequences, just under 30% appearing once. The data were also submitted as part of a second study, on T cells of mothers and their children. In that study: For each mother, over 8 million TCR beta CDR3 reads were obtained, and for each child, 2.5 million to 3 million.

This receptor was identified in a woman aged 35 to 49 in good health. The gene calls are TRBV7-3 and TRBJ1-2; the D is unclear. The sample comprised blood. CDR3 in amino acids: CASSYGRRPNYGYTF. In DNA, the CDR3 is TGTGCCAGCAGCTATGGACGCCGACCTAACTATGGCTACACCTTC.